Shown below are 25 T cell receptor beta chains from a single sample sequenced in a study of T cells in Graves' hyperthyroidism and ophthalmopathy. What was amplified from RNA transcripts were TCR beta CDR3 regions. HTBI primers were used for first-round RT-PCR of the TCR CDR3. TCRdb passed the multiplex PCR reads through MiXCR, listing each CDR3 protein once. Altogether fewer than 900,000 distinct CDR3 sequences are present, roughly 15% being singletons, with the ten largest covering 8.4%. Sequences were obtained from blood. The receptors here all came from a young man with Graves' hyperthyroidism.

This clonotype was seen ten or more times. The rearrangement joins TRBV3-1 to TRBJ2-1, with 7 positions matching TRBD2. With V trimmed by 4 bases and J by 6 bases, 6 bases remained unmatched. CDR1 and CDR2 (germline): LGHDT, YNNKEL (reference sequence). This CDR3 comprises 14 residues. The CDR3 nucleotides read TGTGCCAGCAGCCGAGGGAGGGCCTCCAATGAGCAGTTCTTC. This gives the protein CASSRGRASNEQFF.

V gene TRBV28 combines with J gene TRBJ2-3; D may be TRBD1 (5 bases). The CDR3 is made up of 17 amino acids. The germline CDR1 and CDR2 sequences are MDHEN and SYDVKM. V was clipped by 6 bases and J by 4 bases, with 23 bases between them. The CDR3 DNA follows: TGTGCCAGCAGAACAGCCCCGGGCCAGGGTTTTGCAGATACGCAGTATTTT. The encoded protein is CASRTAPGQGFADTQYF.

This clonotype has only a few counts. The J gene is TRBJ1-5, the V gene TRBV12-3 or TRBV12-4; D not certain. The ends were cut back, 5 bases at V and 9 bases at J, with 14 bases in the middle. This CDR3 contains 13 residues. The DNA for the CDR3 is TGTGCCAGCAGTCCGCGGACGGCTATGCCCCAGCATTTT. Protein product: CASSPRTAMPQHF.

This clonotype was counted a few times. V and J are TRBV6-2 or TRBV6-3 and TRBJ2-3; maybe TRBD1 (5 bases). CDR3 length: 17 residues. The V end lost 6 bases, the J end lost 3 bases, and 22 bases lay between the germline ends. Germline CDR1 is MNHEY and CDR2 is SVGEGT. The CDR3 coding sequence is TGTGCCAGCAGGAGGAGAAGCGCCCAGGGTGGGACAGATACGCAGTATTTT. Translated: CASRRRSAQGGTDTQYF.

For the CDR3, the DNA is TGCGCCAGCAGCTTGGGGGACGGTGGATTTCGGGGGGCTTTCTTT. It yields the protein CASSLGDGGFRGAFF. V gene TRBV5-1 combines with J gene TRBJ1-1; perhaps TRBD1 as D (5 bases). CDR1 and CDR2 from the germline V gene are SGHRS and YFSETQ. This CDR3 is built from 15 residues. Trimming took 0 bases from V and 11 from J, leaving 20 bases between them.

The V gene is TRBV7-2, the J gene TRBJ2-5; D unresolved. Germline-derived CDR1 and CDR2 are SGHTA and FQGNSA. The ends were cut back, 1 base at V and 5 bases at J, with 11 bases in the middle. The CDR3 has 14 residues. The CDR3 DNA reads TGTGCCAGCAGCTTAGGGACGTTGCGGGAGACCCAGTACTTC. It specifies CASSLGTLRETQYF.

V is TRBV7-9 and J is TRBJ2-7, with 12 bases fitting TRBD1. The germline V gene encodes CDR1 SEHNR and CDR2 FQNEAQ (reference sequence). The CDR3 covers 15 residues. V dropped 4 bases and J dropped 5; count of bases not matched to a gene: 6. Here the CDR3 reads CASSSRDRGHHEQYF. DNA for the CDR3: TGTGCCAGCAGCTCCCGGGACAGGGGGCACCACGAGCAGTACTTC.

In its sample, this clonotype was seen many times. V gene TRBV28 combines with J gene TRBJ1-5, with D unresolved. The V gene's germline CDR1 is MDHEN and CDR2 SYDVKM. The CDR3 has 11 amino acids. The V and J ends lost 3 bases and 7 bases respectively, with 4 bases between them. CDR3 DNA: TGTGCCAGCAGTTTCAAGCAGCCCCAGCATTTT. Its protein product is CASSFKQPQHF. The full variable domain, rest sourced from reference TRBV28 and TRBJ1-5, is DVKVTQSSRYLVKRTGEKVFLECVQDMDHENMFWYRQDPGLGLRLIYFSYDVKMKEKGDIPEGYSVSREKKERFSLILESASTNQTSMYLCASSFKQPQHFGDGTRLSIL.

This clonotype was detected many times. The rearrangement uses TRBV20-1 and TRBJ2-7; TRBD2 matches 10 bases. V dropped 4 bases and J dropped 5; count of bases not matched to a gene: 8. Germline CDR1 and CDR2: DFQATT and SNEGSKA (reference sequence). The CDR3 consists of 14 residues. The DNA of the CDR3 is TGCAGTGCTACCCTAGCGGGAGCGTCGCACGAGCAGTACTTC. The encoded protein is CSATLAGASHEQYF.

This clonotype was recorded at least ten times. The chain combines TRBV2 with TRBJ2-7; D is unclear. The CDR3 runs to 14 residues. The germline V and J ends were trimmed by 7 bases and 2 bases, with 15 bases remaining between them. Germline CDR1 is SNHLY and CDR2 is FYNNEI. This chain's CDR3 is CASTPSRRTYEQYF. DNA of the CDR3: TGTGCCAGCACCCCCTCTCGTCGTACCTACGAGCAGTACTTC.

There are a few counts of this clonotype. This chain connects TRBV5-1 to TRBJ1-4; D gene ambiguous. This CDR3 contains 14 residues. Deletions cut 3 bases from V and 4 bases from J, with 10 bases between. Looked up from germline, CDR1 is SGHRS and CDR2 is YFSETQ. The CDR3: CASSSGRDNEKLFF. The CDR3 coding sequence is TGCGCCAGCAGCTCTGGACGAGATAATGAAAAACTGTTTTTT. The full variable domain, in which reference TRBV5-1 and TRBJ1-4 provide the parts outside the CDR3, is KAGVTQTPRYLIKTRGQQVTLSCSPISGHRSVSWYQQTPGQGLQFLFEYFSETQRNKGNFPGRFSGRQFSNSRSEMNVSTLELGDSALYLCASSSGRDNEKLFFGSGTQLSVL.

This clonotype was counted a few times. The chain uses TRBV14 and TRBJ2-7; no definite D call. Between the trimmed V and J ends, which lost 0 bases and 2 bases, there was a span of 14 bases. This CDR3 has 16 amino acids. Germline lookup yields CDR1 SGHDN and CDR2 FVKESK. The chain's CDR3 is CASSQDWGKAPYEQYF. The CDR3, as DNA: TGTGCCAGCAGCCAAGATTGGGGAAAGGCACCCTACGAGCAGTACTTC. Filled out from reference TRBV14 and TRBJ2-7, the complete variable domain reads EAGVTQFPSHSVIEKGQTVTLRCDPISGHDNLYWYRRVMGKEIKFLLHFVKESKQDESGMPNNRFLAERTGGTYSTLKVQPAELEDSGVYFCASSQDWGKAPYEQYFGPGTRLTVT.

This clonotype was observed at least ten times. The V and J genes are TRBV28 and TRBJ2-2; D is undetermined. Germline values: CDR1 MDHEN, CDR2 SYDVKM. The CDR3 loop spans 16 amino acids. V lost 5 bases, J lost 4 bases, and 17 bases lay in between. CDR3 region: CASSPVVELVTGELFF. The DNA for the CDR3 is TGTGCCAGCAGTCCCGTAGTCGAATTGGTCACCGGGGAGCTGTTTTTT. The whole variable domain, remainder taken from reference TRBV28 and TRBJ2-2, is DVKVTQSSRYLVKRTGEKVFLECVQDMDHENMFWYRQDPGLGLRLIYFSYDVKMKEKGDIPEGYSVSREKKERFSLILESASTNQTSMYLCASSPVVELVTGELFFGEGSRLTVL.

CDR3 residues: CASSLGRTSEQYF. The CDR3 bases are TGCGCCAGCAGCTTGGGGAGGACCTCAGAGCAGTACTTC. The V gene is TRBV5-1, the J gene TRBJ2-7; D perhaps matches TRBD2 (5 bases). CDR3 length equals 13 residues. V shed 0 bases and J shed 7 bases, with 11 bases lying between them. CDR1 SGHRS and CDR2 YFSETQ come from the germline V gene. The full variable domain, rest sourced from reference TRBV5-1 and TRBJ2-7, is KAGVTQTPRYLIKTRGQQVTLSCSPISGHRSVSWYQQTPGQGLQFLFEYFSETQRNKGNFPGRFSGRQFSNSRSEMNVSTLELGDSALYLCASSLGRTSEQYFGPGTRLTVT.

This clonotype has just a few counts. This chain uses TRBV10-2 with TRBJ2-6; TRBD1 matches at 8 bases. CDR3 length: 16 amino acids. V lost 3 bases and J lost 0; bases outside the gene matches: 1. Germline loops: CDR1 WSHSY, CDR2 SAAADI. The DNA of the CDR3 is TGCGCCAGCAGTGATACAGGGGGCTCTGGGGCCAACGTCCTGACTTTC. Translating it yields CASSDTGGSGANVLTF.

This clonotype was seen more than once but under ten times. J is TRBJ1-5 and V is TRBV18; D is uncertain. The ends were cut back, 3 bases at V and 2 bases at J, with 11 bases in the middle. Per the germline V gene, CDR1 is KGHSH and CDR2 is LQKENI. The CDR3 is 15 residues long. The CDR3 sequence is CASSPLPVRNQPQHF. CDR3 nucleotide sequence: TGTGCCAGCTCACCCCTTCCTGTGCGCAATCAGCCCCAGCATTTT.

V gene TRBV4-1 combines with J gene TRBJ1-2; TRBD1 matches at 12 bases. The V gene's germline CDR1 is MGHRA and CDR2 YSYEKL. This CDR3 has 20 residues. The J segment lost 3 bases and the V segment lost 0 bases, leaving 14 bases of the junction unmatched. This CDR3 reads CASSQDRLVGTGGAYYGYTF. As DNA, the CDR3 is TGCGCCAGCAGCCAAGATCGCCTTGTCGGGACAGGGGGCGCGTACTATGGCTACACCTTC.

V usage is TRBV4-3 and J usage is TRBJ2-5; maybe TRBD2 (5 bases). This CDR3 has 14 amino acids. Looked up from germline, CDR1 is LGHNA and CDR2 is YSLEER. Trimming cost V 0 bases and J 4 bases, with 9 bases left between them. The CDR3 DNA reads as TGCGCCAGCAGCCAAGATATAAGCGGAGAGACCCAGTACTTC. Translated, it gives CASSQDISGETQYF.

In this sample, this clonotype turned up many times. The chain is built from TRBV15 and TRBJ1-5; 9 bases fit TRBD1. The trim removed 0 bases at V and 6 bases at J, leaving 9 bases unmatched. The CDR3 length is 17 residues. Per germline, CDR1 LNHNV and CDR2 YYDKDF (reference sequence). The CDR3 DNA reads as TGTGCCACCAGCAGAGATCGCGGGACAGGGAGCCCTCAGCCCCAGCATTTT. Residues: CATSRDRGTGSPQPQHF.

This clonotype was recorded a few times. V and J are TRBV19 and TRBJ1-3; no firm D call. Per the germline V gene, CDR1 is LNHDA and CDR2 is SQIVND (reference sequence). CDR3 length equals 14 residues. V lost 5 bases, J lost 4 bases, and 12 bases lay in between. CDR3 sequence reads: CASSGNGPGNTIYF. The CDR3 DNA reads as TGTGCCAGTAGTGGTAATGGCCCGGGAAACACCATATATTTT.

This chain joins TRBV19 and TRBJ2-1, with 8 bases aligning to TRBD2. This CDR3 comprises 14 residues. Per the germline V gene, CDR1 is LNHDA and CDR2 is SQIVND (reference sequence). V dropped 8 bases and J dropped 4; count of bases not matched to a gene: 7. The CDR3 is CASALAGNYNEQFF. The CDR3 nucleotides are TGTGCCAGTGCCTTAGCGGGAAATTACAATGAGCAGTTCTTC. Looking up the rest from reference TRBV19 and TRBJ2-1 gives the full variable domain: DGGITQSPKYLFRKEGQNVTLSCEQNLNHDAMYWYRQDPGQGLRLIYYSQIVNDFQKGDIAEGYSVSREKKESFPLTVTSAQKNPTAFYLCASALAGNYNEQFFGPGTRLTVL.

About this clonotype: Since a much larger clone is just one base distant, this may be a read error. The chain's CDR3 is CAGSPSGSDYNEQFF. CDR3 in DNA: TGTGCCGGCTCCCCCTCAGGGTCCGACTACAATGAGCAGTTCTTC. The chain is built from TRBV18 and TRBJ2-1; maybe TRBD1 (5 bases). The germline CDR1 and CDR2 sequences are KGHSH and LQKENI. This CDR3 has 15 residues.

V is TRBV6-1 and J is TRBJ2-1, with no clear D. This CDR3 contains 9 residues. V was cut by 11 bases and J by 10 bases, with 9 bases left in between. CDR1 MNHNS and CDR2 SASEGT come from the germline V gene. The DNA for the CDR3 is TGTGCCTGTGGCTTGGAGCAGTTCTTC. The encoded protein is CACGLEQFF.

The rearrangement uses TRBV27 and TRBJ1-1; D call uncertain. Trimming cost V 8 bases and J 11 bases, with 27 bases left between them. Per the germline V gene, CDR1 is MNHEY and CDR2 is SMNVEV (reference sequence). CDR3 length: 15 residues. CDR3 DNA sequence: TGTGCCAGCCGAAGGGCGGGTCAGGTCCCTAGTCGGGCTTTCTTT. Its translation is CASRRAGQVPSRAFF.

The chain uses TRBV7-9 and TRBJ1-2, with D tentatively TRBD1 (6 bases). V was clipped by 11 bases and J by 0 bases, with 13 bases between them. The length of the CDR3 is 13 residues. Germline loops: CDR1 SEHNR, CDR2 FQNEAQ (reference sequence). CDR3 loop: CAAGAHANYGYTF. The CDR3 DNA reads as TGTGCCGCAGGGGCCCACGCTAACTATGGCTACACCTTC. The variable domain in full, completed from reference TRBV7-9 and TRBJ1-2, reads DTGVSQNPRHKITKRGQNVTFRCDPISEHNRLYWYRQTLGQGPEFLTYFQNEAQLEKSRLLSDRFSAERPKGSFSTLEIQRTEQGDSAMYLCAAGAHANYGYTFGSGTRLTVV.